The 7 T cell receptor beta chains below come from one sample, sequenced in a study of kidney transplant recipient with SARS-CoV-2 infection (dated by TCRdb to about 2021). TCRdb names Illumina MiSeq as the instrument used. TCRdb applied fastp at Q25 and MiXCR to the public reads, then kept only in-frame beta chains. When rows share a CDR3 protein, they turn into one entry using the most common DNA and genes. The sample table shows 200,000 to 250,000 distinct CDR3 sequences, and 25% to 30% are seen once. Less than 8.5% of the sample lies in the top ten. Interpreted using the paper, the time point label stands for: pre-pandemic baseline sample and day 111 after first positive SARS-CoV-2 test. This material consisted of a blood sample, taken at baseline and on day 111 from a kidney transplant recipient. Receptors were obtained from a male patient aged 25 to 39 who had COVID-19 and was a kidney transplant recipient. Some T cells seen after a transplant may have their origin in the graft donor.

This clonotype was counted between two and nine times. This may come from a read error, since a much larger clone is one base off. The chain combines TRBV25-1 with TRBJ1-1, with TRBD1 matching 10 bases. V was pared by 11 bases and J by 5 bases, with 8 bases of the junction left unmatched. This CDR3 is 13 amino acids long. In germline, CDR1 is MGHDK, CDR2 SYGVNS. CDR3 in DNA: TGTGCCGGCGAGGGACAGGGGAAGACTGAAGCTTTCTTT. Its protein product is CAGEGQGKTEAFF.

On this clonotype itself: This may come from a read error, since a much larger clone is one base off. The chain employs TRBV5-8 and TRBJ2-3; TRBD1 matches 11 bases. The CDR3 loop spans 15 amino acids. V shed 4 bases and J 5 bases; nucleotides not matched to a gene: 6. Germline CDR1 SGHTS, CDR2 YDEGEE. The CDR3 region has the DNA TGTGCCAGCAGCCTCCGGGACAGGGGGAGAGATACGCAGTATTTT. Encoded protein: CASSLRDRGRDTQYF.

This clonotype was observed at least ten times. V usage is TRBV14 and J usage is TRBJ2-1, with D maybe TRBD1 (5 bases). Germline values: CDR1 SGHDN, CDR2 FVKESK. The CDR3 is made up of 17 amino acids. The V end was cut by 3 bases, the J end by 3 bases, with 18 bases between. CDR3 residues: CASSQRRKTDHYNEQFF. The CDR3 DNA reads TGTGCCAGCAGCCAGCGGAGAAAGACAGATCACTACAATGAGCAGTTCTTC.

As regards this clonotype: It may be a read error: a sequence one base away is much more abundant. J is TRBJ1-2 and V is TRBV5-8; D is undetermined. This CDR3 region has 16 residues. Germline V gene lookup returns CDR1 SGHTS and CDR2 YDEGEE. In DNA, the CDR3 is TGTCCCAGCCCGTCCATTCATCCACGAAAGACCTATGGCTACACCTTC. This sequence encodes CPSPSIHPRKTYGYTF.

This clonotype appeared once. A much larger clone differs by one base, so this may be a read error. V gene TRBV6-6 combines with J gene TRBJ2-7; 7 bases fit TRBD2. Judging by the DNA end, TRBJ2-5 fits better; the J call may be wrong. Germline V lookup: CDR1 MNHNY, CDR2 SVGAGI (reference sequence). This CDR3 is built from 14 residues. The CDR3 region is CASSPRLAGKTQYF. The DNA for the CDR3 is TGTGCCAGCAGCCCGAGACTAGCAGGAAAGACCCAGTACTTC.

Worth noting for this clonotype: A much larger clone lies a single base off, so this may be a read error. J is TRBJ1-2 and V is TRBV5-1, with a possible D match to TRBD1 (5 bases). Germline-derived CDR1 and CDR2 are SGHRS and YFSETQ. This CDR3 contains 14 residues. V was trimmed by 4 bases and J by 2 bases, leaving 12 bases between them. CDR3 DNA sequence: TGCGCCAGCAGCCCACAGGATCAGAACTATGGCTACACCTTC. Amino acid sequence: CASSPQDQNYGYTF. Full variable domain (missing parts from reference TRBV5-1 and TRBJ1-2): KAGVTQTPRYLIKTRGQQVTLSCSPISGHRSVSWYQQTPGQGLQFLFEYFSETQRNKGNFPGRFSGRQFSNSRSEMNVSTLELGDSALYLCASSPQDQNYGYTFGSGTRLTVV.

This clonotype has a count of ten or more. V and J are TRBV7-4 and TRBJ1-2, with D unresolved. CDR1 SGHVT and CDR2 SQSDAQ come from the germline V gene. CDR3 length: 17 amino acids. V was cut by 5 bases and J by 4 bases, with 23 bases left in between. The CDR3 DNA is TGTGCCAGCAGCCACCTTGCTTCAGCTCGAAAGACCTATGGCTACACCTTC. Amino acids: CASSHLASARKTYGYTF.